The 30 T cell receptor beta chains below were found in one sample sequenced in a study of T cell clones after liver transplantation. Here immunoSEQ multiplex PCR was the method, and the copy in TCRdb shows in-frame clones only, minus some. The sample includes about 74,000 clones, over 70% of them seen just once. The source material was CD4+ T cells from blood, sampled before liver transplant. The receptors here all came from a human donor who received a liver transplant.

The chain is built from TRBV19 and TRBJ1-5; 7 bases fit TRBD1. The CDR3 runs to 16 residues. After removal of 7 bases from V and 0 bases from J, the junction contained 9 bases not matched to a gene. Germline CDR1 LNHDA, CDR2 SQIVND (reference sequence). Here the CDR3 DNA reads TGTGCCAGTAAAGAGGGACAGCCCTATAGCAATCAGCCCCAGCATTTT. Translating it yields CASKEGQPYSNQPQHF.

CDR3 nucleotides: TGTGCCAGCAGCCCTGATGGACTGAACACTGAAGCTTTCTTT. It specifies CASSPDGLNTEAFF. V and J are TRBV7-9 and TRBJ1-1; D uncertain. The ends were cut back, 5 bases at V and 0 bases at J, with 10 bases in the middle. The CDR3 runs to 14 residues. Germline-derived CDR1 and CDR2 are SEHNR and FQNEAQ (reference sequence). The full variable domain, completed using reference TRBV7-9 and TRBJ1-1, is DTGVSQNPRHKITKRGQNVTFRCDPISEHNRLYWYRQTLGQGPEFLTYFQNEAQLEKSRLLSDRFSAERPKGSFSTLEIQRTEQGDSAMYLCASSPDGLNTEAFFGQGTRLTVV.

The V call is TRBV28, the J call TRBJ2-7, with D possibly being TRBD1 or TRBD2 (6 bases each). V lost 8 bases to trimming and J lost 6 bases, with 20 bases between them. Germline-derived CDR1 and CDR2 are MDHEN and SYDVKM. The CDR3 spans 14 residues. CDR3 in DNA: TGTGCCAGCTTTGGTCCCCCGGGGGCCGGCGAGCAGTACTTC. Protein product: CASFGPPGAGEQYF.

V and J are TRBV6-5 and TRBJ2-3; D might be TRBD2 (6 bases). Between the trimmed V and J ends, which lost 6 bases and 0 bases, there was a span of 10 bases. This CDR3 is built from 14 residues. CDR1 MNHEY and CDR2 SVGAGI come from the germline V gene. CDR3 nucleotides: TGTGCCAGCAGGAGCGGGCTTAGCACAGATACGCAGTATTTT. This gives the protein CASRSGLSTDTQYF.

The sample holds a few counts of this clone. The chain combines TRBV19 with TRBJ1-1, with TRBD1 as a possible D gene (5 bases). The germline V and J ends were trimmed by 6 bases and 4 bases, with 18 bases remaining between them. Germline V CDR1 and CDR2: LNHDA, SQIVND (reference sequence). This CDR3 contains 15 residues. This CDR3 is CASRPQGSTGTEAFF. CDR3 nucleotides: TGTGCCAGTAGGCCGCAGGGTTCAACGGGCACTGAAGCTTTCTTT.

The V and J genes are TRBV19 and TRBJ1-1, with D tentatively TRBD1 (5 bases). Trimming pared 10 bases from V and 2 bases from J, leaving 17 bases between. Per the germline V gene, CDR1 is LNHDA and CDR2 is SQIVND (reference sequence). The CDR3 totals 14 residues. CDR3 nucleotide sequence: TGTGCCACTAACGCTCGGGGGTCCAACACTGAAGCTTTCTTT. This sequence encodes CATNARGSNTEAFF.

The chain has TRBV28 and TRBJ2-7; the match to TRBD1 covers 9 bases. After removal of 4 bases from V and 1 base from J, the junction contained 5 bases not matched to a gene. The germline V gene encodes CDR1 MDHEN and CDR2 SYDVKM. The CDR3 length is 15 residues. The chain's CDR3 is CASSSAGTGSYEQYF. CDR3 nucleotides: TGTGCCAGCAGTTCCGCCGGGACAGGGTCCTACGAGCAGTACTTC.

This chain connects TRBV5-1 to TRBJ2-5; tentative D call: TRBD2 (6 bases). The CDR3 spans 15 residues. Per germline, CDR1 SGHRS and CDR2 YFSETQ. With 0 bases removed from V and 2 bases from J, the gap between germline ends came to 11 bases. The CDR3 nucleotides read TGCGCCAGCAGCTTGGGTGGTAGCGGACAAGAGACCCAGTACTTC. It specifies CASSLGGSGQETQYF.

The chain is built from TRBV5-4 and TRBJ2-1, with 7 bases lining up with TRBD2. Germline CDR1 is SGHNT and CDR2 is YYREEE (reference sequence). Trimming took 0 bases from V and 5 from J; bases not matched to a gene: 2. CDR3 length: 14 residues. As DNA, the CDR3 is TGTGCCAGCAGCTTGGGACTAGCAAACAATGAGCAGTTCTTC. It translates to CASSLGLANNEQFF.

The CDR3 coding sequence is TGTGCCAGCAGCTCCGGACAGTACCAAGAGACCCAGTACTTC. This sequence encodes CASSSGQYQETQYF. The rearrangement joins TRBV5-4 to TRBJ2-5, with TRBD1 as a possible D gene (6 bases). This CDR3 comprises 14 residues. Germline-derived CDR1 and CDR2 are SGHNT and YYREEE (reference sequence). V was trimmed by 3 bases and J by 0 bases, leaving 9 bases between them.

CDR3 amino acids: CASSLGWGMNTEAFF. In nucleotides, the CDR3 is TGTGCCAGCAGCTTAGGATGGGGCATGAACACTGAAGCTTTCTTT. The chain carries TRBV7-2 and TRBJ1-1; a possible D gene is TRBD1 (5 bases). Germline CDR1 SGHTA, CDR2 FQGNSA. The CDR3 runs 15 residues. Deletions cut 1 base from V and 0 bases from J, with 9 bases between.

Only one count was recorded for this clone. The V gene is TRBV28, the J gene TRBJ2-5; TRBD2 matches at 15 bases. Germline-derived CDR1 and CDR2 are MDHEN and SYDVKM. V was pared by 5 bases and J by 2 bases, with 15 bases of the junction left unmatched. The CDR3 runs to 20 residues. The CDR3 DNA reads TGTGCCAGCAGTCCATCCACGTGGCGGACTAGCGGGAGGGGACAAGAGACCCAGTACTTC. It translates to CASSPSTWRTSGRGQETQYF.

CDR3 nucleotides: TGTGCCAGCAGTAACAGGGGGCTAGGCGTGCAGTACTTC. It translates to CASSNRGLGVQYF. The chain combines TRBV28 with TRBJ2-7, with 9 bases matching TRBD1. The CDR3 is 13 amino acids. After removal of 5 bases from V and 9 bases from J, the junction contained 8 bases not matched to a gene. Germline V gives CDR1 MDHEN, CDR2 SYDVKM.

This clone is a singleton in its sample. The chain joins TRBV11-3 to TRBJ2-1; D might be TRBD1 or TRBD2, each matching 5 bases. The CDR3 is made up of 12 amino acids. CDR1 and CDR2 from the germline V gene are SGHNT and YENEEA. Trimming stripped 5 bases from V and 10 bases from J, with 12 bases between. The CDR3 DNA reads as TGTGCCAGCAGCCAGATCCGGGACGAGCAGTTCTTC. It translates to CASSQIRDEQFF.

This chain uses TRBV6-5 with TRBJ2-1; unclear D gene. This CDR3 has 15 residues. Trimming shortened V by 4 bases and J by 0 bases, and 10 bases separated the two germline ends. The germline V gene has CDR1 MNHEY and CDR2 SVGAGI. The CDR3 DNA reads TGTGCCAGCAGTTCCGACATCTTCTCCTACAATGAGCAGTTCTTC. Protein product: CASSSDIFSYNEQFF.

This clone has a handful of counts. V gene TRBV19 combines with J gene TRBJ1-2; no clear D. Germline CDR1 and CDR2: LNHDA and SQIVND (reference sequence). This CDR3 comprises 10 residues. The V end lost 6 bases, the J end lost 8 bases, and 7 bases lay between the germline ends. CDR3: CASRSRGYTF. The CDR3 DNA follows: TGTGCCAGTAGATCGAGGGGCTACACCTTC.

This clone was observed at least ten times. The chain is built from TRBV9 and TRBJ1-4; D call uncertain. Germline V gives CDR1 SGDLS, CDR2 YYNGEE. V was pared by 0 bases and J by 6 bases, with 6 bases between. The CDR3 contains 13 residues. The CDR3 spells CASSVAPDEKLFF. The CDR3 bases are TGTGCCAGCAGCGTAGCCCCAGATGAAAAACTGTTTTTT.

V and J are TRBV7-6 and TRBJ2-2; D might be TRBD2 (5 bases). The germline CDR1 and CDR2 sequences are SGHVS and FNYEAQ. The CDR3 is made up of 17 amino acids. V lost 2 bases to trimming and J lost 0 bases, with 13 bases between them. The CDR3 protein is CASSLIREGSNTGELFF. DNA of the CDR3: TGTGCCAGCAGCTTAATCAGAGAGGGATCGAACACCGGGGAGCTGTTTTTT.

This clone was picked up one time. CDR3 sequence (DNA): TGTGCCAGCAGTTTTTCCGGGACAGGGGCTCAGCCCCAGCATTTT. Protein: CASSFSGTGAQPQHF. The rearrangement links TRBV28 to TRBJ1-5, with TRBD1 identical over 10 bases. The germline V gene encodes CDR1 MDHEN and CDR2 SYDVKM. The CDR3 spans 15 residues. The trim removed 3 bases at V and 6 bases at J, leaving 5 bases unmatched.

The J gene is TRBJ2-7, the V gene TRBV28; tentatively, D is TRBD1 (5 bases). CDR1 and CDR2 (germline): MDHEN, SYDVKM. The CDR3 contains 13 residues. V was cut by 7 bases and J by 5 bases, with 15 bases left in between. The CDR3 DNA reads as TGTGCCAGCACCCGCAGGGATGAGGACGAGCAGTACTTC. It is translated as CASTRRDEDEQYF.

The rearrangement links TRBV28 to TRBJ2-3; D is unresolved. Germline CDR1 MDHEN, CDR2 SYDVKM. V dropped 2 bases and J dropped 7 bases, with 4 bases sitting between them. This CDR3 has 11 residues. The DNA of the CDR3 is TGTGCCAGCAGTTTAGTAAATACGCAGTATTTT. Translated: CASSLVNTQYF.

The rearrangement links TRBV2 to TRBJ2-2; 8 bases match TRBD1. This CDR3 contains 15 residues. The V gene's germline CDR1 is SNHLY and CDR2 FYNNEI. Trimming at V came to 8 bases and at J to 5 bases, leaving 10 bases not matched to a gene. CDR3 in DNA: TGTGCCAGCCATTACGGACAGGGTTGGACCGGGGAGCTGTTTTTT. Its translation is CASHYGQGWTGELFF.

The chain has TRBV7-2 and TRBJ2-1; 9 bases align to TRBD2. There are 17 residues in the CDR3. Germline CDR1 reads SGHTA; CDR2 reads FQGNSA. The junction had 8 bases not matched to a gene; V was cut back by 5 bases and J by 0 bases. The CDR3 loop is CASSREFSGSSYNEQFF. The CDR3 region has the DNA TGTGCCAGCAGCCGAGAATTTAGCGGGAGCTCCTACAATGAGCAGTTCTTC.

CDR3 nucleotides: TGTGCCAGCAGTTTCCTGGACAGATTAAACTATGGCTACACCTTC. Translation: CASSFLDRLNYGYTF. The rearrangement joins TRBV6-5 to TRBJ1-2, with D possibly being TRBD1 (6 bases). CDR3 length: 15 amino acids. The V gene lost 4 bases and the J gene lost 2 bases, with 14 bases spanning the gap. Germline V gene data show CDR1 as MNHEY and CDR2 as SVGAGI.

The chain is built from TRBV11-2 and TRBJ2-3; 14 bases align to TRBD2. The V segment lost 6 bases and the J segment 3 bases; nucleotides outside the gene matches: 2. Germline V gene data show CDR1 as SGHAT and CDR2 as FQNNGV. The CDR3 spans 15 residues. This CDR3 reads CASRTSGRATDTQYF. The CDR3 DNA follows: TGTGCCAGCAGGACTAGCGGGAGGGCAACAGATACGCAGTATTTT.

The V gene is TRBV28, the J gene TRBJ2-7; D is unclear. Germline V lookup: CDR1 MDHEN, CDR2 SYDVKM. V shed 2 bases and J shed 6 bases, with 14 bases lying between them. The CDR3 is made up of 14 amino acids. In DNA, the CDR3 is TGTGCCAGCAGTTTACCCTTACCAAGAATCGAGCAGTACTTC. Protein product: CASSLPLPRIEQYF.

The rearrangement joins TRBV30 to TRBJ1-2; D is undetermined. Germline CDR1 and CDR2: GTSNPN and SVGIG (reference sequence). The CDR3 is 12 amino acids. V lost 5 bases to trimming and J lost 5 bases, with 12 bases between them. Here the CDR3 DNA reads TGTGCCTGGCGCGGACTCCTGTATGGCTACACCTTC. This sequence encodes CAWRGLLYGYTF.

The chain combines TRBV6-5 with TRBJ1-2, with no clear D. The V end was cut by 2 bases, the J end by 4 bases, with 2 bases between. The germline CDR1 and CDR2 sequences are MNHEY and SVGAGI. This CDR3 has 11 residues. The CDR3 loop is CASSYGYGYTF. The DNA for the CDR3 is TGTGCCAGCAGTTACGGCTATGGCTACACCTTC.

This chain links TRBV6-6 with TRBJ2-5; D is ambiguous. Looked up from germline, CDR1 is MNHNY and CDR2 is SVGAGI (reference sequence). V was cut by 10 bases and J by 2 bases, with 14 bases left in between. This CDR3 is built from 13 residues. CDR3 bases: TGTGCCACCACACCGAGGTGGCAAGAGACCCAGTACTTC. The encoded protein is CATTPRWQETQYF.

The gene calls are TRBV5-4 and TRBJ2-2; 10 nucleotides align to TRBD1. The CDR3 runs to 17 residues. Germline assignment: CDR1 SGHNT and CDR2 YYREEE (reference sequence). The J segment lost 3 bases and the V segment lost 0 bases, leaving 5 bases of the junction unmatched. CDR3 region: CASSLARDRGDTGELFF. The CDR3 region has the DNA TGTGCCAGCAGCTTGGCCAGGGACAGGGGCGACACCGGGGAGCTGTTTTTT.